This T cell receptor (beta chain) was captured in a study of T-cell reconstitution after alpha-beta-depleted transplantation in children. This clonotype was seen a few times. The antigen remains undetermined. Whole-study findings and limits: Counts and diversity of T cells one year after transplant came mostly from newly produced T cells. High day-60 TCRbeta diversity in some patients came from surviving recipient T cells and thymic progenitors. The origin of alpha-beta T cells about two months after transplant was reportedly several hundred expanded graft clones.

Preparing the TCRbeta library involved the use of unique molecular identifiers. TCRdb re-analysed the PCR reads in MiXCR, keeping a single row per CDR3 protein. This table has under 450,000 distinct CDR3 sequences, 15% to 20% appearing once. Trimming pared 0 bases from V and 8 bases from J, leaving 5 bases between. The CDR3 is 12 amino acids. The germline V gene encodes CDR1 KGHSH and CDR2 LQKENI. This clonotype was obtained from a boy under two years old who had a stem cell transplant for Wiskott-Aldrich syndrome, so the T cells may come from the graft donor. V gene TRBV18 combines with J gene TRBJ2-1; D is undetermined. The sample here was PBMCs, mostly from graft donor cells, taken 360 days after TCRalphabeta/CD19-depleted stem cell transplant. The CDR3 sequence: CASSPPWDEQFF. The CDR3 nucleotides read TGTGCCAGCTCACCACCGTGGGATGAGCAGTTCTTC.